A selection of T cell receptor beta chains follows, all from one sample in a study of OX40 agonist ivuxolimab in advanced cancers. Generated by immunoSEQ multiplex PCR, the TCRdb table keeps only in-frame clones and is missing some. The profile covers around 62,000 clones, with around 86% appearing a single time and 0.9% to 1.2% taken by the ten largest. The sequences come from CD4+ or CD8+ T cells sorted from blood, collected in a trial of the OX40 agonist ivuxolimab. All receptors derive from an adult with an advanced solid tumor such as melanoma, head and neck, liver or kidney cancer. Each CDR3 is given with its conserved first and last residue. The D gene is left open where the match is weak. Size is omitted from some rows. Given values are once, few, many or a class for expanded clones.

J gene: TRBJ2-2; V gene: TRBV19; clone size: few; D gene: -; CDR3 DNA: TGTGCCAGTAGTATAGGCAAGGCCAGCGGGGAGCTGTTTTTT; CDR3 protein: CASSIGKASGELFF
J gene: TRBJ2-7; V gene: TRBV5-1; clone size: -; D gene: TRBD2; CDR3 DNA: TGCGCCAGCAGCGAAATGGCAGCGGGAGTTAGCCACGAGCAGTACTTC; CDR3 protein: CASSEMAAGVSHEQYF
J gene: TRBJ1-5; V gene: TRBV7-9; clone size: -; D gene: -; CDR3 DNA: TGTGCCAGCAGCTTAGACAATCAGCCCCAGCATTTT; CDR3 protein: CASSLDNQPQHF
J gene: TRBJ2-7; V gene: TRBV20-1; clone size: few; D gene: -; CDR3 DNA: TGCAGTGCTGACAGCCTCTACGAGCAGTACTTC; CDR3 protein: CSADSLYEQYF
J gene: TRBJ2-7; V gene: TRBV7-2; clone size: -; D gene: -; CDR3 DNA: TGTGCCAGCAGCTCGACTGGGACGGAAGGCTACGAGCAGTACTTC; CDR3 protein: CASSSTGTEGYEQYF
J gene: TRBJ2-1; V gene: TRBV5-4; clone size: -; D gene: -; CDR3 DNA: TGTGCCAGCAGCGGGACCTCTAGCTCCTACAATGAGCAGTTCTTC; CDR3 protein: CASSGTSSSYNEQFF
J gene: TRBJ2-7; V gene: TRBV10-3; clone size: -; D gene: TRBD2; CDR3 DNA: TGTGCCGTGGGAGGGACGGACTACGAGCAGTACTTC; CDR3 protein: CAVGGTDYEQYF
J gene: TRBJ2-3; V gene: TRBV7-2; clone size: -; D gene: TRBD2; CDR3 DNA: TGTGCCAGCAGCCCTATGAGGGCGGGAGGGGGAGATACGCAGTATTTT; CDR3 protein: CASSPMRAGGGDTQYF
J gene: TRBJ2-5; V gene: TRBV11-1; clone size: few; D gene: -; CDR3 DNA: TGTGCCAGCAGCTTAGGTACTTTCGTGCAAGAGACCCAGTACTTC; CDR3 protein: CASSLGTFVQETQYF
J gene: TRBJ1-4; V gene: TRBV4-3; clone size: -; D gene: -; CDR3 DNA: TGCGCCAGCAGCCAAGATTGGTCCGAAACTAATGAAAAACTGTTTTTT; CDR3 protein: CASSQDWSETNEKLFF
J gene: TRBJ1-1; V gene: TRBV7-8; clone size: -; D gene: -; CDR3 DNA: TGTGCCAGCAGCCACAGGGTCGTCACTGAAGCTTTCTTT; CDR3 protein: CASSHRVVTEAFF
J gene: TRBJ2-7; V gene: TRBV7-2; clone size: -; D gene: TRBD1; CDR3 DNA: TGTGCCAGCAGCTTAGCGGGACAGTCCGAGCAGTACTTC; CDR3 protein: CASSLAGQSEQYF
J gene: TRBJ1-2; V gene: TRBV5-6; clone size: few; D gene: TRBD1; CDR3 DNA: TGTGCCAGCAGCTTGAGACAGGGGGATGGCTACACCTTC; CDR3 protein: CASSLRQGDGYTF
J gene: TRBJ1-2; V gene: TRBV27; clone size: -; D gene: TRBD1; CDR3 DNA: TGTGCCAGCAGTTTATTTTTCTTGGGGGGGGGCGACAGGGGGGTTAACTATGGCTACACCTTC; CDR3 protein: CASSLFFLGGGDRGVNYGYTF
J gene: TRBJ2-5; V gene: TRBV7-9; clone size: -; D gene: TRBD2; CDR3 DNA: TGTGCCAGCAGCTGGGAGGGCCAGGCGAGTGAGACCCAGTACTTC; CDR3 protein: CASSWEGQASETQYF
J gene: TRBJ2-6; V gene: TRBV15; clone size: -; D gene: -; CDR3 DNA: TGTGCCACCAGCCCCAGGGAGGCTGGGGCCAACGTCCTGACTTTC; CDR3 protein: CATSPREAGANVLTF
J gene: TRBJ2-3; V gene: TRBV5-4; clone size: -; D gene: TRBD2; CDR3 DNA: TGTGCCAGCAGCCCCATAGCGGGAGGTGGAGATACGCAGTATTTT; CDR3 protein: CASSPIAGGGDTQYF
J gene: TRBJ2-7; V gene: TRBV28; clone size: -; D gene: -; CDR3 DNA: TGTGCCAGCAGTTTCCGGGGATTTACGGGGCAGTACTTC; CDR3 protein: CASSFRGFTGQYF
J gene: TRBJ1-5; V gene: TRBV5-1; clone size: -; D gene: -; CDR3 DNA: TGCGCCAGCAGCTTGGACGACAGCAATCAGCCCCAGCATTTT; CDR3 protein: CASSLDDSNQPQHF
J gene: TRBJ2-7; V gene: TRBV5-1; clone size: few; D gene: -; CDR3 DNA: TGCGCCAGCAGCTTGGCAGGGCGGACCTACGAGCAGTACTTC; CDR3 protein: CASSLAGRTYEQYF
J gene: TRBJ1-1; V gene: TRBV18; clone size: -; D gene: -; CDR3 DNA: TGTGCCAGCGCAGATTCGAACACTGAAGCTTTCTTT; CDR3 protein: CASADSNTEAFF
J gene: TRBJ2-7; V gene: TRBV28; clone size: -; D gene: TRBD1; CDR3 DNA: TGTGCCACCGACAGGGGATCCTACGAGCAGTACTTC; CDR3 protein: CATDRGSYEQYF
J gene: TRBJ1-5; V gene: TRBV7-2; clone size: few; D gene: -; CDR3 DNA: TGTGCCAGCAGCCCGGTTAATCAGCCCCAGCATTTT; CDR3 protein: CASSPVNQPQHF
J gene: TRBJ2-3; V gene: TRBV10-3; clone size: -; D gene: -; CDR3 DNA: TGTGCCACTCACGCTGCTAGCACAGATACGCAGTATTTT; CDR3 protein: CATHAASTDTQYF
J gene: TRBJ2-1; V gene: TRBV5-4; clone size: -; D gene: TRBD1; CDR3 DNA: TGTGCCAGCAGCCTGGACAGGGTAACGGTCGGCGAGCAGTTCTTC; CDR3 protein: CASSLDRVTVGEQFF
J gene: TRBJ2-2; V gene: TRBV7-8; clone size: -; D gene: TRBD1; CDR3 DNA: TGTGCCAGCAGCCAGGACAGGGGTGGCACCGGGGAGCTGTTTTTT; CDR3 protein: CASSQDRGGTGELFF
J gene: TRBJ2-7; V gene: TRBV7-9; clone size: once; D gene: TRBD2; CDR3 DNA: TGTGCCAGCAGCCGCCCGGGGTGGTCGGGAGGGCCTAAACTCTACGAGCAGTACTTC; CDR3 protein: CASSRPGWSGGPKLYEQYF
J gene: TRBJ1-1; V gene: TRBV19; clone size: -; D gene: TRBD1; CDR3 DNA: TGTGCCAGTAGTTTGAGGGGGCGCACTGAAGCTTTCTTT; CDR3 protein: CASSLRGRTEAFF
J gene: TRBJ2-2; V gene: TRBV7-3; clone size: -; D gene: TRBD1; CDR3 DNA: TGTGCCAGCAGGGACAGGTCGAACACCGGGGAGCTGTTTTTT; CDR3 protein: CASRDRSNTGELFF
J gene: TRBJ1-6; V gene: TRBV5-1; clone size: -; D gene: -; CDR3 DNA: TGCGCCAGCAGCCAGGACAGCTGGGATTCACCCCTCCACTTT; CDR3 protein: CASSQDSWDSPLHF
J gene: TRBJ2-3; V gene: TRBV18; clone size: -; D gene: -; CDR3 DNA: TGTGCCAGCTCACCATCAAGACAGCGCCGCACAGATACGCAGTATTTT; CDR3 protein: CASSPSRQRRTDTQYF
J gene: TRBJ2-3; V gene: TRBV7-2; clone size: -; D gene: -; CDR3 DNA: TGTGCCAGCAGCTTAGCGGGAACAGTAGATACGCAGTATTTT; CDR3 protein: CASSLAGTVDTQYF
J gene: TRBJ2-7; V gene: TRBV11-2; clone size: -; D gene: TRBD2; CDR3 DNA: TGTGCCAGCAGCCGTCGCGGATCTAGCGGCGACTACGAGCAGTACTTC; CDR3 protein: CASSRRGSSGDYEQYF
J gene: TRBJ1-5; V gene: TRBV10-3; clone size: -; D gene: -; CDR3 DNA: TGTGCCATCAGTGAGTCTGCGCCGGGAGGGCCTCAGCCCCAGCATTTT; CDR3 protein: CAISESAPGGPQPQHF
J gene: TRBJ1-2; V gene: TRBV6-5; clone size: once; D gene: -; CDR3 DNA: TGTGCCAGCATCTCCGGGGGGCTAGGGGTAGGAGGCTACACCTTC; CDR3 protein: CASISGGLGVGGYTF
J gene: TRBJ1-4; V gene: TRBV19; clone size: -; D gene: -; CDR3 DNA: TGTGCCAGTAAAAAGAACGGCCAAAGCGGGGAAAAACTGTTTTTT; CDR3 protein: CASKKNGQSGEKLFF
J gene: TRBJ2-7; V gene: TRBV28; clone size: -; D gene: TRBD1; CDR3 DNA: TGTGCCAGCAGTTTAGGGGGACAGGGGGTCTACGAGCAGTACTTC; CDR3 protein: CASSLGGQGVYEQYF
J gene: TRBJ1-1; V gene: TRBV18; clone size: -; D gene: -; CDR3 DNA: TGTGCCAGCTCCCCCGATCCTTGGAACACTGAAGCTTTCTTT; CDR3 protein: CASSPDPWNTEAFF
J gene: TRBJ1-5; V gene: TRBV10-2; clone size: -; D gene: -; CDR3 DNA: TGCGCCAGCAGTGTCCTCCGGGAAGGTCAGCCCCAGCATTTT; CDR3 protein: CASSVLREGQPQHF
J gene: TRBJ1-1; V gene: TRBV5-1; clone size: -; D gene: -; CDR3 DNA: TGCGCCAGCAGCTTGGTTACGGGGGCGACTGAAGCTTTCTTT; CDR3 protein: CASSLVTGATEAFF
J gene: TRBJ2-3; V gene: TRBV29-1; clone size: once; D gene: TRBD2; CDR3 DNA: TGCAGCGTGCCTGTTAGCGGGAGCAGGACAGATACGCAGTATTTT; CDR3 protein: CSVPVSGSRTDTQYF
J gene: TRBJ1-1; V gene: TRBV4-3; clone size: -; D gene: -; CDR3 DNA: TGCGCCAGCAGCCGGACGGATTACATGAACACTGAAGCTTTCTTT; CDR3 protein: CASSRTDYMNTEAFF
J gene: TRBJ2-1; V gene: TRBV14; clone size: few; D gene: -; CDR3 DNA: TGTGCCAGCAGCCAAGGACGTTGGTGGTCGGGCTCCTACAATGAGCAGTTCTTC; CDR3 protein: CASSQGRWWSGSYNEQFF
J gene: TRBJ1-1; V gene: TRBV10-1; clone size: -; D gene: TRBD1; CDR3 DNA: TGCGCCAGCAGTGGAGGGACAGGGGAAAGAGCTTTCTTT; CDR3 protein: CASSGGTGERAFF
J gene: TRBJ2-1; V gene: TRBV27; clone size: -; D gene: -; CDR3 DNA: TGTGCCAGCAGTCGCTTGTCCTCCCTCTTAGAGCAGTTCTTC; CDR3 protein: CASSRLSSLLEQFF